This entry is about one T cell receptor (beta chain). Its antigen is not identified. This CDR3 contains 16 residues. Germline assignment: CDR1 MNHEY and CDR2 SMNVEV (reference sequence). V was clipped by 5 bases and J by 1 base; unmatched bases: 5. This entry is derived from a study of cytomegalovirus exposure and HLA in healthy donors. Study as a whole: About 179 million T cells yielded 117 million unique TCR beta sequences in earlier analysis. Notes on the study in general: When the data were analyzed later, several of the most significant clusters appeared to be linked to common viral pathogens. The investigators catalogued 150 to 200 TCR beta chains as cytomegalovirus-associated.

60 Vbeta and 13 Jbeta primers were used in PCR. Profiled with immunoSEQ multiplex PCR; TCRdb holds only in-frame clones, not every one. The sample lists 180,000 or so clones, 60% to 80% occurring once. This clonotype was obtained from a woman between 40 and 50 years old in good health and CMV-seropositive. Material: PBMCs. V and J are TRBV27 and TRBJ2-3; 11 positions match TRBD2. The CDR3 bases are TGTGCCAGCAGTCCACTACTAGCGGGGGGCACAGATACGCAGTATTTT. This codes for CASSPLLAGGTDTQYF.